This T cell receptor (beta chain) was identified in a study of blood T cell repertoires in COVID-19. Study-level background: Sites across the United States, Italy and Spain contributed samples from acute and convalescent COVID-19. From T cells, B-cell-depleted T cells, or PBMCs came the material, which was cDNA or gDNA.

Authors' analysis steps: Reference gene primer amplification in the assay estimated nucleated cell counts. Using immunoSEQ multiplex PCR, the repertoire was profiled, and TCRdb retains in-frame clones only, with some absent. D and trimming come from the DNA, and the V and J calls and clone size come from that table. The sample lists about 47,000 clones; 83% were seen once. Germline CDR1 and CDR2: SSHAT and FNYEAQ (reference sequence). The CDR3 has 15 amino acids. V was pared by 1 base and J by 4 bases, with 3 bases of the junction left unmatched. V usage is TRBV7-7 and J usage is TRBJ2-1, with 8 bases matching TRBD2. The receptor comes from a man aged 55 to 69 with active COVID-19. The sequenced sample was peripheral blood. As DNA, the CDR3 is TGTGCCAGCAGCTTAGTACCTAGCGGGTACAATGAGCAGTTCTTC. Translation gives CASSLVPSGYNEQFF.